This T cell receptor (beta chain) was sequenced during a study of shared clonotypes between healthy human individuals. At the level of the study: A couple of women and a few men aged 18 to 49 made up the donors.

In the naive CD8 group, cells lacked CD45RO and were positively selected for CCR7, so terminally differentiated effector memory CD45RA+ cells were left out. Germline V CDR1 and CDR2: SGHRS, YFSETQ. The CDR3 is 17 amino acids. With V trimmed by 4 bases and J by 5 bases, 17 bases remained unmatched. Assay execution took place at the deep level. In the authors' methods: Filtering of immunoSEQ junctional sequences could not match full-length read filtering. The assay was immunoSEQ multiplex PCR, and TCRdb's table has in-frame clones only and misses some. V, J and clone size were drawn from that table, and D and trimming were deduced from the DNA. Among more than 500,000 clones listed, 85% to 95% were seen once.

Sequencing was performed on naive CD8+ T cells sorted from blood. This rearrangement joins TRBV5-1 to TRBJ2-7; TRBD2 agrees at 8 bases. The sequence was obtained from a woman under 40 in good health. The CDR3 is CASSIASVMSGSDEQYF. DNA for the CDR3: TGCGCCAGCAGCATCGCCTCCGTGATGAGCGGGAGCGACGAGCAGTACTTC.